This T cell receptor (beta chain) emerged from a study of blood T cell repertoires in COVID-19 (dated by TCRdb to about 2020). Regarding the study in general: Samples from collaborators originated in the United States, Italy and Spain and spanned both the acute and convalescent phases of COVID-19. The material from the prospective study consisted of cDNA or gDNA derived from T cells, B-cell-depleted T cells, or PBMCs. Deeply sampled blood TCRbeta repertoires from subjects exposed to, actively infected with, or recovered from COVID-19 were included in the dataset. The repertoires were released in a freely available public database meant as a resource for research on the immune response to SARS-CoV-2. Samples were obtained from the ongoing ImmuneRACE study (first 160 participants) and from approximately 1,200 subjects provided by 6 global collaborators. A de-identified subject ID, COVID-19 status, age in years and sex were almost always included in the sample metadata. Where HLA class I and class II types were available, the types were taken from metadata supplied by the sample provider, not from assay-based typing. Paper-wide results and their limitations: The amount of clinical and demographic metadata varied by source and participant and was provided uncurated.

A remark on this clone: This receptor's antigen is unknown. Base qualities are not provided; no much larger clone lies one nucleotide away.

TCRbeta CDR3 regions were amplified from genomic DNA using the immunoSEQ Assay, a bias-controlled multiplex PCR. Concerning the study's data processing: The number of nucleated cells in each sample was estimated by amplification of reference gene primers within the assay. To quantify the absolute abundance of each unique TCRbeta CDR3 rearrangement, sequence reads were collapsed and filtered. Productive Simpson clonality was computed per sample as the square root of Simpson's diversity index over productive rearrangements. Here the immuneACCESS table is served through TCRdb, limited to in-frame sequences with V and J called. Missing clones are a known gap in these copies; in checked studies unresolved V genes cover under half, and the rest lacks a known reason. Clone size and V and J calls were adopted from that table, with D and trimming inferred from the DNA. The sample table holds approximately 81,000 clones, of which 82% were seen once. About 6.9% of the sample is in the top ten clones.

Each collaborating institution followed its own protocols to collect whole blood in K2EDTA tubes. Collaborator samples were shipped for TCRbeta analysis as frozen whole blood, isolated PBMCs, or DNA extracted from either sample type. The junction shows trimming of 5 bases on V and 12 bases on J, and the gene matches do not reach 7 bases of it. Sequences SEHNR (CDR1) and FQNEAQ (CDR2) are obtained from the germline V gene (reference sequence). The CDR3 starts with the cysteine, ends with the phenylalanine, and has 12 residues. The read is trimmed to its CDR3 DNA, 36 bases read in frame from base 1. This receptor was obtained from a human donor in a cohort sampled during active COVID-19. The sequence joins TRBV7-9 to TRBJ1-2, and TRBD1 matches 9 of the central bases. The material sequenced was peripheral blood. Read as DNA, the sequence is TGTGCCAGCAGCCGAGAACACAGGGGGCACACCTTC. Protein translation: CASSREHRGHTF.